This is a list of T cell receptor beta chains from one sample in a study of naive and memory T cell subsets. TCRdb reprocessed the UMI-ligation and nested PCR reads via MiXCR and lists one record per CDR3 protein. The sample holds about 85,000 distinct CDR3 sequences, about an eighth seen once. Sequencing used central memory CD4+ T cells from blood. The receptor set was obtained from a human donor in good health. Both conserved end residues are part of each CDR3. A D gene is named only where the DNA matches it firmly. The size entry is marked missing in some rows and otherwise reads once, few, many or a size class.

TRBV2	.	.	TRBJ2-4	TGTGCCAGCAGTGTCCACGACGGTCTAGCCAAAAACATTCAGTACTTC	CASSVHDGLAKNIQYF
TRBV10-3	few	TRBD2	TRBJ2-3	TGTGCCATCAGTGTAGCGGGAGAGGCCACAGATACGCAGTATTTT	CAISVAGEATDTQYF
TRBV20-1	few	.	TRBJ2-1	TGCAGTGCTAGAGATAGTCAACTAGGACTCAATGAGCAGTTCTTC	CSARDSQLGLNEQFF
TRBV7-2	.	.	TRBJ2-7	TGTGCCAGCAGCCCTCCCACGGGAGCCCTCTACGAGCAGTACTTC	CASSPPTGALYEQYF
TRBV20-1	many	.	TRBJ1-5	TGCAGTGCTAGAGTTTCGGAGTTAGGACAGCCCCAGCATTTT	CSARVSELGQPQHF
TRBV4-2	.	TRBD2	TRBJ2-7	TGTGCCAGCAGCCAAGACCTCCCGACTAGCGGAGCCTACGAGCAGTACTTC	CASSQDLPTSGAYEQYF
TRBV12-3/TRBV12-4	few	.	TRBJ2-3	TGTGCCAGCAGTTCCTCGGGTCTCAGCACAGATACGCAGTATTTT	CASSSSGLSTDTQYF
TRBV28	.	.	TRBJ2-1	TGTGCCAGCAGTTCCTCGTACGGGCTGTACAATGAGCAGTTCTTC	CASSSSYGLYNEQFF
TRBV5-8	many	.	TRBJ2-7	TGTGCCAGCAGCTTGGGAGGTTTTCTCCACGAGCAGTACTTC	CASSLGGFLHEQYF
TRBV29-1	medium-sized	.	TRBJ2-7	TGCAGCGTTGAAAAGGGCGCCGGGGGAAACGAGCAGTACTTC	CSVEKGAGGNEQYF
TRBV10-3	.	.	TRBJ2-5	TGTGCCATCAGTGAGAGGTCCAGGGGCGGGGAGACCCAGTACTTC	CAISERSRGGETQYF
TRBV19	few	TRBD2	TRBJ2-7	TGTGCCAGTAAGGCTAGCGGGATTTCCTACGAGCAGTACTTC	CASKASGISYEQYF
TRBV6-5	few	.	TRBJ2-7	TGTGCCAGCAGTTACTCTCGGGTTGGGGAGCAGTACTTC	CASSYSRVGEQYF
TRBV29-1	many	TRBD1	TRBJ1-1	TGCAGCCCCGGACAGGGGGCTAAAGCTTTCTTT	CSPGQGAKAFF
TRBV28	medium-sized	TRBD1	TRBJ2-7	TGTGCCAGCAGCTCTCGCAAACCTACGGACAGGGGAAGAACCTACGAGCAGTACTTC	CASSSRKPTDRGRTYEQYF
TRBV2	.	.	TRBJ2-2	TGTGCCAGCAGGGGGGGAACGAACACCGGGGAGCTGTTTTTT	CASRGGTNTGELFF
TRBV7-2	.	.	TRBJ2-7	TGTGCCAGCAGTAAACAGGCGCCGGGGACCTTGGCAGCGGAGCAGTACTTC	CASSKQAPGTLAAEQYF
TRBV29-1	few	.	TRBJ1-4	TGCAGCGTGAGGGGGGACGAAAAACTGTTTTTT	CSVRGDEKLFF
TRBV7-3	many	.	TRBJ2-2	TGTGCCAGCAGCCTAAACCCCGCTAGTTCCGGGGAGCTGTTTTTT	CASSLNPASSGELFF
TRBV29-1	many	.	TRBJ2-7	TGCAGCGTTATAACAGCTTACGAGCAGTACTTC	CSVITAYEQYF
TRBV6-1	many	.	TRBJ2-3	TGTGCCAGCGGGGTCTCGGATACGCAGTATTTT	CASGVSDTQYF
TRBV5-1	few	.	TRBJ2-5	TGCGCCAGCAGCTTTTCCCCCAGAGGAGAGACCCAGTACTTC	CASSFSPRGETQYF
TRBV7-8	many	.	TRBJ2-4	TGTGCCAGCAGCCCAGAGCCGGGACACACCCTCAGTAACTTC	CASSPEPGHTLSNF
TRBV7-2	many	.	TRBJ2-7	TGTGCCAGCAGCTCCCTTGGCAACTACGAGCAGTACTTC	CASSSLGNYEQYF
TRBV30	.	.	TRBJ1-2	TGTGCCTGGCTTGACGCCAGGGTACACTATGGCTACACCTTC	CAWLDARVHYGYTF
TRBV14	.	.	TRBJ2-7	TGTGCCAGCAGCCAAGACGCTTCGTATGACGAGCAGTACTTC	CASSQDASYDEQYF
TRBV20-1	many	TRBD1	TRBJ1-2	TGCAGGCCCGGACAGGGGGGCGATGGCTACACCTTC	CRPGQGGDGYTF
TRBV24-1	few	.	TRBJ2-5	TGTGCCACCAGTGATATAAATCACGAGCCCACAAAAACACAAGAGACCCAGTACTTC	CATSDINHEPTKTQETQYF
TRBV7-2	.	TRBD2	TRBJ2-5	TGTGCCAGCAGCCCCGGCTGGGGAGGGGAGACCCAGTACTTC	CASSPGWGGETQYF
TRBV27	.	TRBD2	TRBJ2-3	TGTGCCAGCGGGGCGGGGGTCTTCACAGATACGCAGTATTTT	CASGAGVFTDTQYF
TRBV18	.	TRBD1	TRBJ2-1	TGTGCCAGCTCATACGGACAGGGGAGAGACAATGAGCAGTTCTTC	CASSYGQGRDNEQFF
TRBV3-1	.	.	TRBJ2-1	TGTGCCAGCAGCCGGAACCCTGCGACTAGCTACAATGAGCAGTTCTTC	CASSRNPATSYNEQFF
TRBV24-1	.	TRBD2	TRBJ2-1	TGTGCCACCAGTAGGACTAGCGGGAATTCCTACAATGAGCAGTTCTTC	CATSRTSGNSYNEQFF
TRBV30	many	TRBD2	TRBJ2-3	TGTGCCTGGAGTGTCCTAGCGGTGAGCACAGATACGCAGTATTTT	CAWSVLAVSTDTQYF
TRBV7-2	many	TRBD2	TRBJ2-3	TGTGCCAGCAGCTTAGGAACTAGCGGGAGGGCCGGGTATTTT	CASSLGTSGRAGYF
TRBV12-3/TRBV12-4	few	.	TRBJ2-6	TGTGCCAGCAGTTTAAAACGCCACTCTGGGGCCAACGTCCTGACTTTC	CASSLKRHSGANVLTF
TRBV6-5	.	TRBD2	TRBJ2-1	TGTGCCAGCAGTTACTCGATAGCGGGAGGGTACAATGAGCAGTTCTTC	CASSYSIAGGYNEQFF
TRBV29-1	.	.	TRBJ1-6	TGCAGCGTTCAGGCCCCACCGGACTACAAGCGTCCCCTCCACTTT	CSVQAPPDYKRPLHF
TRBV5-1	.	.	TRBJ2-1	TGCGCCAGCAGCCGGGCGGGACAGCTAAACAATGAGCAGTTCTTC	CASSRAGQLNNEQFF
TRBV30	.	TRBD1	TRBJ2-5	TGTGCCTGGGCCCCTACAGGGGGCGCGGAGACCCAGTACTTC	CAWAPTGGAETQYF
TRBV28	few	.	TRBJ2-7	TGTGCCAGCAGCATAACTGCGGCTCAGGGGAACCTCTACGAGCAGTACTTC	CASSITAAQGNLYEQYF
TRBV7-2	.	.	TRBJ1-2	TGTGCCAGCACCAATCAAATGATTCAGGGTGGCTATGGCTACACCTTC	CASTNQMIQGGYGYTF
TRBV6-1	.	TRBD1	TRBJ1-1	TGTGCCAGCAGTGTGACAGGGACCGAGAACACTGAAGCTTTCTTT	CASSVTGTENTEAFF
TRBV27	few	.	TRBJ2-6	TGTGCCAGCAGTTTTGGGCCAGGGGCCAACGTCCTGACTTTC	CASSFGPGANVLTF
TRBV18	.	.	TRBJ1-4	TGTGCCAGCTCACCAACGGGCGGGGGTGAAAAACTGTTTTTT	CASSPTGGGEKLFF
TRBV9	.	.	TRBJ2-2	TGTGCCAGCAGCGTAGAATTCAGGGACACCGGGGAGCTGTTTTTT	CASSVEFRDTGELFF
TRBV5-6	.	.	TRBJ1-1	TGTGCCAGCAGCTTGCAGGCGAGGGTGAACACTGAAGCTTTCTTT	CASSLQARVNTEAFF
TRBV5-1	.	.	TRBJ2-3	TGCGCCAGCAGCTCCCCTCCGGGATTGACCACAGATACGCAGTATTTT	CASSSPPGLTTDTQYF
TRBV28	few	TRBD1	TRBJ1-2	TGTGCCAGCAGCCTGGGGGCAGGGGGACATAACTATGGCTACACCTTC	CASSLGAGGHNYGYTF
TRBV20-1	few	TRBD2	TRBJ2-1	TGCAGTGCTGAGACTAGCGGGAGGATCCTTGAGCAGTTCTTC	CSAETSGRILEQFF
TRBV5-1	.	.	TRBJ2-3	TGCGCCAGCAGCTTGAGAACTAGCAGCACAGATACGCAGTATTTT	CASSLRTSSTDTQYF